This passage covers 17 T cell receptor beta chains from one sample sequenced in a study of blood T cell repertoires in COVID-19. Profiling relied on immunoSEQ multiplex PCR, and the TCRdb table lists in-frame clones only, not all of them. The data contain hundreds of thousands of clones, roughly 91% of them singletons. The sequencing input was peripheral blood. The origin of the receptors is a woman in her thirties or forties who had recovered from COVID-19.

This chain joins TRBV3-1 (or the pseudogene TRBV3-2) and TRBJ2-4; D gene uncertain. The V gene lost 0 bases and the J gene lost 0 bases, with 6 bases spanning the gap. The CDR3 has 15 residues. Germline assignment: CDR1 LGHDT and CDR2 YNNKEL (reference sequence). CDR3 sequence: CASSQDTKAKNIQYF. The CDR3 coding sequence is TGTGCCAGCAGCCAAGATACAAAAGCCAAAAACATTCAGTACTTC.

This clone has a single count. The chain recombines TRBV6-4 with TRBJ2-7, with 14 bases fitting TRBD2. Germline values: CDR1 MRHNA, CDR2 SNTAGT. CDR3 size: 18 residues. V dropped 5 bases and J dropped 3; count of bases not matched to a gene: 12. CDR3 amino acids: CASSPSGTSGSMVYEQYF. The DNA of the CDR3 is TGTGCCAGCAGTCCCTCCGGGACTAGCGGGAGCATGGTCTACGAGCAGTACTTC.

A word on this clone: One end of the junction is discordant with germline, which a read error may explain. J is TRBJ1-2 and V is TRBV30, with 8 positions matching TRBD1. CDR1 GTSNPN and CDR2 SVGIG come from the germline V gene (reference sequence). The CDR3 loop spans 13 amino acids. The DNA for the CDR3 is TGTGCCTGGAGTGTAGCAGGGGGCGAGGGGGATCGCTTC. It encodes CAWSVAGGEGDRF.

The gene calls are TRBV2 and TRBJ1-1; the D is unclear. The germline V gene encodes CDR1 SNHLY and CDR2 FYNNEI. This CDR3 comprises 12 residues. Trimming removed 7 bases at V and 1 base at J, with 7 bases between. The CDR3 coding sequence is TGTGCCAGCACTCGGGGGAACACTGAAGCTTTCTTT. It codes for CASTRGNTEAFF.

The chain combines TRBV3-1 (or the pseudogene TRBV3-2) with TRBJ2-7; D is perhaps TRBD2 (6 bases). V was trimmed by 2 bases and J by 8 bases, leaving 13 bases between them. This CDR3 region has 13 residues. Per germline, CDR1 LGHDT and CDR2 YNNKEL (reference sequence). The CDR3 nucleotides are TGTGCCAGCAGCCAAATCCGCCTAGCGCAGCAGTACTTC. Translated, it gives CASSQIRLAQQYF.

In regard to this clone: The same CDR3 can be traced to other DNA sequences in this sample. The CDR3, as DNA: TGCAGCGTGGGACACTCCTCTGGAAACACCATATATTTT. Translated: CSVGHSSGNTIYF. This rearrangement joins TRBV29-1 to TRBJ1-3; D perhaps matches TRBD1 (6 bases). Trimming removed 6 bases at V and 0 bases at J, with 9 bases between. Germline CDR1 is SQVTM and CDR2 is ANQGSEA. CDR3 length: 13 amino acids.

The V gene is TRBV3-1 (or the pseudogene TRBV3-2), the J gene TRBJ1-5; 10 nucleotides agree with TRBD1. J lost 2 bases, V lost 3 bases, and 7 bases had no gene match. CDR1 is LGHDT and CDR2 is YNNKEL in the germline V gene (reference sequence). The CDR3 runs to 17 residues. Here the CDR3 DNA reads TGTGCCAGCAGCCAGGGACAGGGGAGTTCGGGCAATCAGCCCCAGCATTTT. Translating gives CASSQGQGSSGNQPQHF.

J is TRBJ1-2 and V is TRBV18, with TRBD1 as a possible D gene (6 bases). The germline gives CDR1 KGHSH, CDR2 LQKENI. CDR3 size: 14 residues. With 0 bases removed from V and 4 bases from J, the gap between germline ends came to 9 bases. The CDR3 loop is CASSPPGTSYGYTF. CDR3 in DNA: TGTGCCAGCTCACCACCGGGGACATCCTATGGCTACACCTTC. Together with reference TRBV18 and TRBJ1-2, the CDR3 gives the full variable domain: NAGVMQNPRHLVRRRGQEARLRCSPMKGHSHVYWYRQLPEEGLKFMVYLQKENIIDESGMPKERFSAEFPKEGPSILRIQQVVRGDSAAYFCASSPPGTSYGYTFGSGTRLTVV.

V usage is TRBV27 and J usage is TRBJ2-1, with TRBD2 matching 14 bases. Looked up from germline, CDR1 is MNHEY and CDR2 is SMNVEV (reference sequence). The CDR3 loop spans 15 amino acids. The ends lost 5 bases at V and 7 bases at J; junction bases unmatched: 4. The CDR3 DNA reads TGTGCCAGCAGTCCCGGGACTAGCGGGAGAAATGAGCAGTTCTTC. It is translated as CASSPGTSGRNEQFF.

The chain has TRBV2 and TRBJ2-7; D is unresolved. Trimming took off 3 bases at V and 2 bases at J, with 8 bases between the two ends. The CDR3 has 13 residues. Germline values: CDR1 SNHLY, CDR2 FYNNEI. The CDR3 sequence is CASSEQSAYEQYF. The CDR3, as DNA: TGTGCCAGCAGTGAGCAGTCAGCCTACGAGCAGTACTTC.

The CDR3 here is CASSPLSLAGRPTNTGELFF. CDR3 DNA: TGTGCCAGCAGCCCCCTGTCTCTAGCTGGTCGGCCTACGAACACCGGGGAGCTGTTTTTT. V gene TRBV7-8 combines with J gene TRBJ2-2; D might be TRBD2 (5 bases). The CDR3 totals 20 residues. The V and J ends lost 5 bases and 0 bases respectively, with 25 bases between them. The V gene's germline CDR1 is SGHVS and CDR2 FQNEAQ.

The count of this clone is one. V and J are TRBV5-6 and TRBJ1-3; 9 nucleotides line up with TRBD1. Germline V gives CDR1 SGHDT, CDR2 YYEEEE. The CDR3 spans 17 residues. The junction had 7 bases not matched to a gene; V was cut back by 0 bases and J by 3 bases. The CDR3 here is CASSLAPGQGVGNTIYF. The CDR3 DNA reads TGTGCCAGCAGCTTGGCTCCGGGACAGGGTGTTGGAAACACCATATATTTT. The variable domain in full, with the rest retrieved from reference TRBV5-6 and TRBJ1-3, is DAGVTQSPTHLIKTRGQQVTLRCSPKSGHDTVSWYQQALGQGPQFIFQYYEEEERQRGNFPDRFSGHQFPNYSSELNVNALLLGDSALYLCASSLAPGQGVGNTIYFGEGSWLTVV.

This sequence joins TRBV5-1 and TRBJ2-1; perhaps TRBD1 as D (6 bases). Germline CDR1 reads SGHRS; CDR2 reads YFSETQ. The CDR3 has 15 residues. The germline V and J ends were trimmed by 3 bases and 2 bases, with 12 bases remaining between them. The CDR3 sequence: CASSSTGSPYNEQFF. For the CDR3, the DNA is TGCGCCAGCAGCTCCACAGGGAGCCCCTACAATGAGCAGTTCTTC.

The rearrangement links TRBV27 to TRBJ1-2; perhaps TRBD1 as D (6 bases). The CDR3 length is 15 residues. Germline loops: CDR1 MNHEY, CDR2 SMNVEV (reference sequence). V lost 6 bases and J lost 8, with 22 bases in between. The CDR3, as DNA: TGTGCCAGCAGCTCCGGGACCAGGGGCTTCACGGGCTACACCTTC. Its translation: CASSSGTRGFTGYTF.

The chain employs TRBV6-5 and TRBJ2-2, with 9 nucleotides matching TRBD1. V trimming: 7 bases; J trimming: 6 bases; junction bases outside the gene matches: 9. Germline V gene data show CDR1 as MNHEY and CDR2 as SVGAGI. The CDR3 extends over 15 amino acids. CDR3 coding DNA: TGTGCCAGCACCAGGGGACAGGGAGACTCCGGGGAGCTGTTTTTT. This translates into CASTRGQGDSGELFF.

The chain has TRBV6-5 and TRBJ1-5; TRBD1 matches at 7 bases. Germline CDR1 reads MNHEY; CDR2 reads SVGAGI. CDR3 length equals 13 residues. V lost 10 bases to trimming and J lost 5 bases; unmatched junction nucleotides: 8. The CDR3 is CATRQGEDQPQHF. CDR3 bases: TGTGCCACCCGACAGGGTGAAGATCAGCCCCAGCATTTT.

The chain links TRBV5-6 to TRBJ1-1; a weak D match, TRBD1 (5 bases). V was cut by 3 bases and J by 6 bases, with 18 bases left in between. The CDR3 runs to 15 residues. The germline gives CDR1 SGHDT, CDR2 YYEEEE. In nucleotides, the CDR3 is TGTGCCAGCAGCTGGGGGAGGTTGGGCGAAGCTGAAGCTTTCTTT. Its protein product is CASSWGRLGEAEAFF.